The present TCR beta chain was sequenced within a study of OX40 agonist ivuxolimab in advanced cancers. Germline-derived CDR1 and CDR2 are KGHSH and LQKENI. With 2 bases removed from V and 2 bases from J, the gap between germline ends came to 9 bases. The CDR3 length is 14 residues. Generated by immunoSEQ multiplex PCR, the TCRdb table keeps only in-frame clones and is missing some. The sample contains about 84,000 clones, more than 75% of which appear only once. Sequenced here: CD4+ or CD8+ T cells sorted from blood, sampled in a trial of the OX40 agonist ivuxolimab. The TCR originated in an adult with an advanced solid tumor such as melanoma, head and neck, liver or kidney cancer. The chain links TRBV18 to TRBJ2-5, with D possibly matching TRBD1 (6 bases). The CDR3 here is CASSPGGGQETQYF. The CDR3 nucleotides are TGTGCCAGCTCACCAGGGGGCGGGCAAGAGACCCAGTACTTC.